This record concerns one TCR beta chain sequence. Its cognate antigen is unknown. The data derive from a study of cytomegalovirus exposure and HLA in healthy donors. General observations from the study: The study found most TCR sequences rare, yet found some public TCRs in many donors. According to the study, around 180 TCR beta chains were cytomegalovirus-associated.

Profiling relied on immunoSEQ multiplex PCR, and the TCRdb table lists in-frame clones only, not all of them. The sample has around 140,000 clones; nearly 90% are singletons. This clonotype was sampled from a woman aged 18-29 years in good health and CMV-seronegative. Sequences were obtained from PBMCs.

CDR3 sequence: CASSWGLAGDYEQYF. The CDR3 bases are TGTGCCAGCAGCTGGGGACTAGCGGGGGACTACGAGCAGTACTTC. This chain uses TRBV7-2 with TRBJ2-7; 14 nucleotides agree with TRBD2. The junction had 2 bases not matched to a gene; V was cut back by 4 bases and J by 3 bases. Germline loops: CDR1 SGHTA, CDR2 FQGNSA. This CDR3 has 15 residues.